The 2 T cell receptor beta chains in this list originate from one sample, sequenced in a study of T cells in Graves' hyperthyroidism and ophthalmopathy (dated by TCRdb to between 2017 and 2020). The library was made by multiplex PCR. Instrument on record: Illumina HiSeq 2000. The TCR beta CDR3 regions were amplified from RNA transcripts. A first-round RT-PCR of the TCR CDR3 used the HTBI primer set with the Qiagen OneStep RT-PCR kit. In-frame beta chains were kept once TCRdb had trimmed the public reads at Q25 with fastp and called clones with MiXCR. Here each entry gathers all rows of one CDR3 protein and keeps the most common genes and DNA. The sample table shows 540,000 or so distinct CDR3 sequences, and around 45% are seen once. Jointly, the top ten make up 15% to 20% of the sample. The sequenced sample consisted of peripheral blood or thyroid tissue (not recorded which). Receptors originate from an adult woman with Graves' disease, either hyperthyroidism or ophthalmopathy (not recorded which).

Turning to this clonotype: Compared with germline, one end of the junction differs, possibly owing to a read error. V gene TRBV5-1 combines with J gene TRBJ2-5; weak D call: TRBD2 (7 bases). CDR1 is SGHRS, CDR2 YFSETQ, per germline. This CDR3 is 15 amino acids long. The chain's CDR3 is CASSGATGPQETQYF. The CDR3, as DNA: TGTGCCAGCAGCGGGGCGACAGGACCGCAAGAGACCCAGTACTTC.

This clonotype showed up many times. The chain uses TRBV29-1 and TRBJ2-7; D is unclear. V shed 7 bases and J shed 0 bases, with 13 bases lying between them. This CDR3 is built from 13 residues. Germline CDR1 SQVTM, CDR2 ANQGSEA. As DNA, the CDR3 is TGCAGCGCCTCACGTGGGAACTCCTACGAGCAGTACTTC. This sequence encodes CSASRGNSYEQYF.